This T cell receptor beta chain was retrieved from a study of cytomegalovirus exposure and HLA in healthy donors. Germline CDR1 KGHSH, CDR2 LQKENI. V dropped 3 bases and J dropped 6; count of bases not matched to a gene: 11. The CDR3 loop spans 17 amino acids. PCR employed 60 Vbeta and 13 Jbeta primers. Data came from immunoSEQ multiplex PCR; TCRdb stores just in-frame clones and leaves some out. The profile covers under 300,000 clones, with 80% to 90% appearing a single time and 2% to 2.5% taken by the ten largest. Specimen: PBMCs. The genes are TRBV18 and TRBJ2-1, with TRBD2 matching over 10 bases. The sequence derives from a woman aged 40 to 50 in good health and CMV-seropositive. The CDR3 DNA sequence: TGTGCCAGCTCACCTTTTCGGAGCGGGAGGGTGGTCAATGAGCAGTTCTTC. It encodes CASSPFRSGRVVNEQFF.